Only a few counts were recorded for the clone carrying this TCR beta chain. The antigen is undetermined. cDNA molecules, individually, were tagged with unique molecular identifiers. MiXCR was run by TCRdb on the 5' RACE reads, yielding one entry per CDR3 protein. The repertoire holds about 52,000 distinct CDR3 sequences, around 10% seen once, with under 15% in the top ten. This specimen comes from a study of early T cells in non-severe SARS-CoV-2 infection. Study-wide context: The study sequenced bulk RNA from unsorted whole blood, with chains unpaired.

Unmatched junction bases numbered 10, after V lost 6 bases and J lost 3 bases. CDR3 length: 17 residues. Germline assignment: CDR1 MNHEY and CDR2 SVGAGI. General study findings and limits: VDJdb matching skewed toward anti-spike CD8 responses, missing private and CD4 specificities.

The sequence came from an adult who was a healthcare worker with PCR-confirmed SARS-CoV-2 infection or an uninfected control (not recorded which). The chain carries TRBV6-5 and TRBJ1-6; 8 bases map to TRBD1. The sequenced sample consisted of whole blood. The CDR3 DNA reads TGTGCCAGCAGCAAGAGGACAGGGACCATCTATAATTCACCCCTCCACTTT. This sequence encodes CASSKRTGTIYNSPLHF.